The T cell receptor beta chain described here comes from a study of post-analysis software for immune sequencing data. General study findings and limits: Controls' normalized Chao1 diversity significantly exceeded that of multiple sclerosis patients. With F measure, samples from one preparation batch clustered together strongly. Five TRBV segments were significantly more frequent in patients than in controls. TRBV5-6, TRBV5-1 and TRBV20-1 were among these segments.

Comment on this clonotype: The antigen remains unidentified.

Tagging with unique molecular identifiers was a feature of the TCR beta cDNA libraries. The T cell input of about 1 to 10 million gave around 450,000 cDNA molecules. One entry per CDR3 protein results from TCRdb running MiXCR on the PCR reads. The sample includes 600,000 to 700,000 distinct CDR3 sequences, 59% of them seen just once. The CDR3 length is 15 residues. CDR1 is SGDLS, CDR2 YYNGEE, per germline. Losses at the gene ends were 4 bases for V and 8 bases for J; bases not matched to a gene: 11. Sequencing was carried out using blood. The rearrangement uses TRBV9 and TRBJ1-2; 10 nucleotides align to TRBD1. This receptor was obtained from a girl aged 2-15 years with multiple sclerosis. As DNA, the CDR3 is TGTGCCAGCAGCACCGACAGGGGGCCGGGGAGAGGCTACACCTTC. Its protein is CASSTDRGPGRGYTF.